The source of this T cell receptor (beta chain) is a study of blood T cell repertoires in COVID-19. Turning to the study itself: Samples taken during acute and convalescent COVID-19 were collected in the United States, Italy and Spain. From T cells, B-cell-depleted T cells, or PBMCs came the material, which was cDNA or gDNA.

As for this clone: Other nucleotide sequences in the sample specify the same CDR3.

Authors' processing steps: Scientists estimated how many nucleated cells there were by amplifying reference gene primers. Here immunoSEQ multiplex PCR was the method, and the copy in TCRdb shows in-frame clones only, minus some. Clone size and the V and J calls come from that table; the DNA yielded D and trimming. The sample has over 150,000 clones; around 83% are singletons. The ends lost 7 bases at V and 1 base at J; junction bases unmatched: 3. CDR3 length equals 14 residues. Germline V gene data show CDR1 as LNHDA and CDR2 as SQIVND (reference sequence). The V and J genes are TRBV19 and TRBJ2-2; 7 bases are a match to TRBD1. Sequenced input: peripheral blood. The receptor comes from a man in his fifties with active or convalescent COVID-19. This CDR3 reads CASIRTGNTGELFF. As DNA, the CDR3 is TGTGCCAGTATAAGGACAGGGAACACCGGGGAGCTGTTTTTT. The full variable domain, with the rest looked up from reference TRBV19 and TRBJ2-2, is DGGITQSPKYLFRKEGQNVTLSCEQNLNHDAMYWYRQDPGQGLRLIYYSQIVNDFQKGDIAEGYSVSREKKESFPLTVTSAQKNPTAFYLCASIRTGNTGELFFGEGSRLTVL.